What follows are 30 T cell receptor beta chains derived from one specimen sequenced in a study of blood T cell repertoires in COVID-19. Method: immunoSEQ multiplex PCR; TCRdb's copy keeps in-frame clones and lacks some. The sample has about 85,000 clones, approximately 89% seen once; the top ten hold less than 2.5%. Sequences were obtained from peripheral blood. These receptors were taken from a man aged 50-60 years with acute or convalescent COVID-19.

This chain joins TRBV7-8 and TRBJ2-2; a weak D match, TRBD2 (5 bases). Trimming pared 1 base from V and 4 bases from J, leaving 7 bases between. This CDR3 is built from 14 residues. Germline CDR1 SGHVS, CDR2 FQNEAQ. The CDR3 spells CASSLVRGTGELFF. The CDR3 bases are TGTGCCAGCAGCTTAGTCCGGGGCACCGGGGAGCTGTTTTTT.

The chain links TRBV3-1 (or the pseudogene TRBV3-2) to TRBJ2-1, with TRBD1 as a possible D gene (6 bases). V lost 1 base to trimming and J lost 8 bases, with 18 bases between them. The CDR3 extends over 16 amino acids. Looked up from germline, CDR1 is LGHDT and CDR2 is YNNKEL (reference sequence). CDR3 residues: CASSQGNKRTADEQFF. The CDR3 DNA reads as TGTGCCAGCAGCCAAGGTAATAAGCGGACAGCGGATGAGCAGTTCTTC.

The CDR3 loop is CAGQTGSYEQYF. CDR3 sequence (DNA): TGTGCCGGCCAGACAGGGAGCTACGAGCAGTACTTC. The chain uses TRBV28 and TRBJ2-7; 7 nucleotides match TRBD1. Trimming at V came to 11 bases and at J to 3 bases, leaving 7 bases not matched to a gene. Germline V gene lookup returns CDR1 MDHEN and CDR2 SYDVKM. The CDR3 sequence is 12 residues long. Complete variable domain (other parts from reference TRBV28 and TRBJ2-7): DVKVTQSSRYLVKRTGEKVFLECVQDMDHENMFWYRQDPGLGLRLIYFSYDVKMKEKGDIPEGYSVSREKKERFSLILESASTNQTSMYLCAGQTGSYEQYFGPGTRLTVT.

The chain joins TRBV15 to TRBJ1-2, with D tentatively TRBD1 (6 bases). CDR3 length: 14 residues. The V gene lost 0 bases and the J gene lost 4 bases, with 9 bases spanning the gap. Germline V gives CDR1 LNHNV, CDR2 YYDKDF (reference sequence). CDR3 sequence: CATSRDQGFYGYTF. DNA for the CDR3: TGTGCCACCAGCAGAGATCAGGGGTTCTATGGCTACACCTTC.

In this sample, this clone turned up once. The rearrangement links TRBV19 to TRBJ1-2; 7 bases are shared with TRBD1. J was trimmed by 0 bases and V by 5 bases; bases with no gene match: 12. CDR1 and CDR2 from the germline V gene are LNHDA and SQIVND (reference sequence). CDR3 length equals 17 residues. The CDR3 sequence: CASSLSTGTASNYGYTF. CDR3 nucleotides: TGTGCCAGTAGTCTATCAACCGGGACAGCTTCTAACTATGGCTACACCTTC.

This chain joins TRBV7-2 and TRBJ2-2, with 7 nucleotides matching TRBD1. The CDR3 has 16 residues. Trimming removed 6 bases from V and 5 bases from J; junction bases left unmatched: 12. Germline V gives CDR1 SGHTA, CDR2 FQGNSA. Here the CDR3 reads CASRETGLSATGELFF. CDR3 DNA sequence: TGTGCCAGCAGGGAGACAGGGCTCTCCGCTACCGGGGAGCTGTTTTTT. Using reference TRBV7-2 and TRBJ2-2 for the parts outside the CDR3, the full variable domain is GAGVSQSPSNKVTEKGKDVELRCDPISGHTALYWYRQSLGQGLEFLIYFQGNSAPDKSGLPSDRFSAERTGGSVSTLTIQRTQQEDSAVYLCASRETGLSATGELFFGEGSRLTVL.

The CDR3 DNA sequence: TGTGCCAGTAGTCCTGCCGGGTCAGATACGCAGTATTTT. This encodes CASSPAGSDTQYF. This sequence joins TRBV19 and TRBJ2-3; D gene unclear. V lost 5 bases to trimming and J lost 4 bases, with 10 bases between them. Germline loops: CDR1 LNHDA, CDR2 SQIVND (reference sequence). The CDR3 loop spans 13 amino acids. The full variable domain, in which reference TRBV19 and TRBJ2-3 provide the parts outside the CDR3, is DGGITQSPKYLFRKEGQNVTLSCEQNLNHDAMYWYRQDPGQGLRLIYYSQIVNDFQKGDIAEGYSVSREKKESFPLTVTSAQKNPTAFYLCASSPAGSDTQYFGPGTRLTVL.

The chain recombines TRBV19 with TRBJ2-1, with D possibly matching TRBD2 (5 bases). This CDR3 has 11 residues. V lost 6 bases and J lost 7, with 7 bases in between. Looked up from germline, CDR1 is LNHDA and CDR2 is SQIVND (reference sequence). The CDR3 spells CASSTRNEQFF. As DNA, the CDR3 is TGTGCCAGTAGCACTAGGAATGAGCAGTTCTTC.

J is TRBJ2-5 and V is TRBV7-2; 8 positions match TRBD1. The CDR3 is 14 residues long. Per germline, CDR1 SGHTA and CDR2 FQGNSA. V dropped 4 bases and J dropped 5; count of bases not matched to a gene: 6. The CDR3 is CASSSRQGMETQYF. DNA of the CDR3: TGTGCCAGCAGCTCAAGACAGGGGATGGAGACCCAGTACTTC.

This rearrangement joins TRBV7-9 to TRBJ2-1; 10 nucleotides match TRBD2. This CDR3 has 14 residues. Trimming at V came to 6 bases and at J to 9 bases, leaving 8 bases not matched to a gene. Germline values: CDR1 SEHNR, CDR2 FQNEAQ (reference sequence). CDR3 loop: CASRPSGGDPEQFF. The CDR3 nucleotides read TGTGCCAGCAGACCCAGCGGGGGGGACCCTGAGCAGTTCTTC.

V usage is TRBV7-2 and J usage is TRBJ1-2, with 10 bases aligning to TRBD1. Trimming removed 1 base from V and 8 bases from J; junction bases left unmatched: 7. The CDR3 runs 15 residues. CDR1 is SGHTA, CDR2 FQGNSA, per germline. The CDR3 is CASSLGGQGRGGYTF. The CDR3 DNA follows: TGTGCCAGCAGCTTAGGGGGACAGGGGCGTGGAGGCTACACCTTC.

The table lists this clone with a count of one. J is TRBJ1-2 and V is TRBV6-5; D is ambiguous. CDR3 size: 14 residues. Germline CDR1 reads MNHEY; CDR2 reads SVGAGI. V lost 6 bases to trimming and J lost 5 bases, with 16 bases between them. The CDR3 loop reads CASRTEYGVYGYTF. CDR3 DNA sequence: TGTGCCAGCAGAACGGAGTATGGAGTATATGGCTACACCTTC.

V and J are TRBV5-4 and TRBJ2-1; a weak D match, TRBD2 (5 bases). V lost 4 bases and J 0 bases, leaving 14 bases between the germline ends. This CDR3 has 16 residues. Per the germline V gene, CDR1 is SGHNT and CDR2 is YYREEE (reference sequence). In nucleotides, the CDR3 is TGTGCCAGCAGCAGACGGACTCTTAGCTCCTACAATGAGCAGTTCTTC. Translating gives CASSRRTLSSYNEQFF.

J is TRBJ2-6 and V is TRBV18; TRBD1 aligns across 8 bases. CDR1 and CDR2 (germline): KGHSH, LQKENI. With V trimmed by 3 bases and J by 4 bases, 8 bases remained unmatched. This CDR3 region has 17 residues. The CDR3 nucleotides are TGTGCCAGCTCACCGAGGCAGGGGGCGGTCGGGGCCAACGTCCTGACTTTC. This codes for CASSPRQGAVGANVLTF.

CDR3 DNA: TGTGCCAGTAGTATCAACTCCCTCCCGAACACTGAAGCTTTCTTT. This codes for CASSINSLPNTEAFF. This sequence joins TRBV19 and TRBJ1-1, with unresolved D. This CDR3 contains 15 residues. CDR1 and CDR2 (germline): LNHDA, SQIVND (reference sequence). V lost 3 bases and J lost 1, with 12 bases in between. The variable domain in full, with the rest retrieved from reference TRBV19 and TRBJ1-1, is DGGITQSPKYLFRKEGQNVTLSCEQNLNHDAMYWYRQDPGQGLRLIYYSQIVNDFQKGDIAEGYSVSREKKESFPLTVTSAQKNPTAFYLCASSINSLPNTEAFFGQGTRLTVV.

This clone was detected once. This chain links TRBV6-4 with TRBJ2-3; 10 nucleotides match TRBD2. The germline CDR1 and CDR2 sequences are MRHNA and SNTAGT. Trimming at V came to 0 bases and at J to 5 bases, leaving 14 bases not matched to a gene. The CDR3 has 19 residues. The CDR3 sequence: CASSDSKYTSGVSGDTQYF. For the CDR3, the DNA is TGTGCCAGCAGTGACTCGAAGTATACTAGCGGGGTGTCCGGAGATACGCAGTATTTT.

J is TRBJ1-1 and V is TRBV9; the match to TRBD1 covers 11 bases. This CDR3 region has 17 residues. Germline lookup yields CDR1 SGDLS and CDR2 YYNGEE. V was clipped by 0 bases and J by 0 bases; unmatched bases: 4. The CDR3 spells CASSVGTGGVMNTEAFF. Here the CDR3 DNA reads TGTGCCAGCAGCGTAGGGACAGGGGGCGTGATGAACACTGAAGCTTTCTTT.

This chain joins TRBV28 and TRBJ2-3; D gene ambiguous. V dropped 5 bases and J dropped 8 bases, with 14 bases sitting between them. This CDR3 has 13 residues. Germline lookup yields CDR1 MDHEN and CDR2 SYDVKM. DNA of the CDR3: TGTGCCAGCAGTCCCAGTGGAGTCCCTACGCAGTATTTT. The encoded protein is CASSPSGVPTQYF.

The chain couples TRBV2 to TRBJ1-6; TRBD1 agrees at 7 bases. Germline V gene sequence: CDR1 SNHLY, CDR2 FYNNEI. J was trimmed by 18 bases and V by 4 bases; bases with no gene match: 3. This CDR3 spans 10 amino acids. The CDR3 DNA sequence: TGTGCCAGCAGTGTGGAGGGGGCCCACTTT. Protein: CASSVEGAHF. The full variable domain, its missing parts supplied by reference TRBV2 and TRBJ1-6, is EPEVTQTPSHQVTQMGQEVILRCVPISNHLYFYWYRQILGQKVEFLVSFYNNEISEKSEIFDDQFSVERPDGSNFTLKIRSTKLEDSAMYFCASSVEGAHFGNGTRLTVT.

This clone was detected only once. This sequence joins TRBV28 and TRBJ2-7, with 11 nucleotides matching TRBD2. The J segment lost 1 base and the V segment lost 9 bases, leaving 5 bases of the junction unmatched. Germline-derived CDR1 and CDR2 are MDHEN and SYDVKM. The CDR3 is 14 residues long. CDR3 nucleotide sequence: TGTGCCAGTAGCGGGAGGGCGTCGTCCTACGAGCAGTACTTC. Protein sequence: CASSGRASSYEQYF.

This chain connects TRBV7-8 to TRBJ1-5; the match to TRBD1 covers 7 bases. CDR1 and CDR2 (germline): SGHVS, FQNEAQ. The CDR3 totals 14 residues. V was clipped by 4 bases and J by 5 bases; unmatched bases: 5. CDR3 bases: TGTGCCAGCAGCTCGGGACAGAGGCATCAGCCCCAGCATTTT. Protein product: CASSSGQRHQPQHF.

V and J are TRBV7-9 and TRBJ2-1; no clear D gene. V shed 5 bases and J shed 6 bases, with 5 bases lying between them. The CDR3 sequence is 11 residues long. Germline V gene sequence: CDR1 SEHNR, CDR2 FQNEAQ (reference sequence). CDR3: CASSTVNEQFF. CDR3 coding DNA: TGTGCCAGCAGCACGGTCAATGAGCAGTTCTTC.

This chain connects TRBV10-3 to TRBJ1-2; D call uncertain. The CDR3 covers 14 residues. CDR1 and CDR2 from the germline V gene are ENHRY and SYGVKD. The V and J ends lost 3 bases and 4 bases respectively, with 12 bases between them. DNA for the CDR3: TGTGCCATCAGTGAATTGGAGGGCAGCTATGGCTACACCTTC. It is translated as CAISELEGSYGYTF.

V is TRBV5-1 and J is TRBJ1-2; D may be TRBD1 (6 bases). Germline CDR1 SGHRS, CDR2 YFSETQ. V lost 4 bases and J lost 0, with 13 bases in between. The CDR3 totals 15 residues. The CDR3 reads CASSPRQGTNYGYTF. The CDR3 nucleotides are TGCGCCAGCAGCCCAAGGCAGGGGACTAACTATGGCTACACCTTC.

This chain uses TRBV7-2 with TRBJ2-3; D possibly corresponds to TRBD1 (6 bases). Trimming stripped 5 bases from V and 0 bases from J, with 15 bases between. The CDR3 has 16 residues. Germline V CDR1 and CDR2: SGHTA, FQGNSA. Here the CDR3 DNA reads TGTGCCAGCAGCCCCGGAGTGGGACACAGCACAGATACGCAGTATTTT. Amino acid sequence: CASSPGVGHSTDTQYF.

The rearrangement links TRBV4-1 to TRBJ1-5; TRBD1 matches 8 bases. Germline CDR1 is MGHRA and CDR2 is YSYEKL. The J segment lost 6 bases and the V segment lost 2 bases, leaving 15 bases of the junction unmatched. This CDR3 spans 18 amino acids. The CDR3 here is CASSQWAPTGGRSQPQHF. CDR3 DNA: TGCGCCAGCAGCCAATGGGCCCCAACAGGGGGAAGAAGTCAGCCCCAGCATTTT.

CDR3 nucleotide sequence: TGTGCCAGCAGAGACATAGGAGATACGCAGTATTTT. Translated: CASRDIGDTQYF. The chain is built from TRBV12-3 or TRBV12-4 and TRBJ2-3; D gene ambiguous. CDR3 size: 12 residues. V shed 6 bases and J shed 5 bases, with 9 bases lying between them.

CDR3 nucleotides: TGTGCCACCCAGAAGAGACAGAATGAAAAACTGTTTTTT. Amino acids: CATQKRQNEKLFF. The rearrangement joins TRBV24-1 to TRBJ1-4, with a tentative D call TRBD1 (5 bases). The CDR3 length is 13 residues. V shed 9 bases and J shed 5 bases, with 12 bases lying between them. Germline loops: CDR1 KGHDR, CDR2 SFDVKD.

V and J are TRBV6-1 and TRBJ2-3; D possibly corresponds to TRBD2 (5 bases). V was cut by 1 base and J by 0 bases, with 11 bases left in between. Germline CDR1 reads MNHNS; CDR2 reads SASEGT. The CDR3 length is 16 residues. Here the CDR3 reads CASSEGGYSSTDTQYF. CDR3 sequence (DNA): TGTGCCAGCAGTGAAGGCGGGTACTCAAGCACAGATACGCAGTATTTT.

The J gene is TRBJ2-5, the V gene TRBV3-1 (or the pseudogene TRBV3-2); TRBD2 matches at 9 bases. V lost 4 bases, J lost 2 bases, and 14 bases stayed unmatched. The CDR3 contains 18 residues. CDR1 is LGHDT and CDR2 is YNNKEL in the germline V gene (reference sequence). The CDR3 DNA follows: TGTGCCAGCAGCCCCCCGCCGCGGGGGGGCTTTTGGCAAGAGACCCAGTACTTC. Translating it yields CASSPPPRGGFWQETQYF.